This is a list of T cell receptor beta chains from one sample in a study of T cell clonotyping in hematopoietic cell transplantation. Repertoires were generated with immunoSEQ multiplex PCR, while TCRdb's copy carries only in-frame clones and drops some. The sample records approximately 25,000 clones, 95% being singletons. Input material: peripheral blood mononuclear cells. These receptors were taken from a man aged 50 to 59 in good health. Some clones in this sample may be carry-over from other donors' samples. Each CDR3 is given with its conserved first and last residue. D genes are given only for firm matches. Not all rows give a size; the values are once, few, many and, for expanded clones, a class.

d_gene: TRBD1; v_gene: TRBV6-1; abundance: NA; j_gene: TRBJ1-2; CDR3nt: TGTGCCAGCAGTGGGGAAGACAGGGCGAACTATGGCTACACCTTC; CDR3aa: CASSGEDRANYGYTF
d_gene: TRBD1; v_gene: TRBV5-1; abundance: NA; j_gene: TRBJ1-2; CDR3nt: TGCGCCAGCAGTTGGGGCGGGACAGGGTCACCGTCGGGTGGCTACACCTTC; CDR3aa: CASSWGGTGSPSGGYTF
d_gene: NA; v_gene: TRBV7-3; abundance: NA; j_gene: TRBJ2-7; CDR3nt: TGTGCCAGCAGCGAACGACTAGACTCCTACGAGCAGTACTTC; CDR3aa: CASSERLDSYEQYF
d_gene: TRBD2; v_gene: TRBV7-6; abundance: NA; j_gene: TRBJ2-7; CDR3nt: TGTGCCAGCAGCTCCTTGGCGGGGGGCCCCTACGAGCAGTACTTC; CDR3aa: CASSSLAGGPYEQYF
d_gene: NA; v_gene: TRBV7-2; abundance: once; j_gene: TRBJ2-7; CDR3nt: TGTGCCAGCAGCCTCGCCGGTTGGGGGGGCGCCGCCTACGAGCAGTACTTC; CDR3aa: CASSLAGWGGAAYEQYF
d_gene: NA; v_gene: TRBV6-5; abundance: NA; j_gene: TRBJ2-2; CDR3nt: TGTGCCAGCAGGTTACAGGGTGTCACCGGGGAGCTGTTTTTT; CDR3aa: CASRLQGVTGELFF
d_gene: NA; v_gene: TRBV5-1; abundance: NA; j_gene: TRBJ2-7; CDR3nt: TGCGCCAGCATGTCTGACTCCTACGAGCAGTACTTC; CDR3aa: CASMSDSYEQYF
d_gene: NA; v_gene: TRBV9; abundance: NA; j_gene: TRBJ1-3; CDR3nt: TGTGCCAGCAGCGTAGCCGGCGAGAGGAGAAACACCATATATTTT; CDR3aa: CASSVAGERRNTIYF
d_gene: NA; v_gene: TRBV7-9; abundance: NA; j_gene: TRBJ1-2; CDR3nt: TGTGCCAGCAGCTTAATTGGTCAGGCGAACTATGGCTACACCTTC; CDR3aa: CASSLIGQANYGYTF
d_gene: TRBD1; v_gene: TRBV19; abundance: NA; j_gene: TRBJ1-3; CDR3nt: TGTGCCAGTAGTTCTCCGGGACAGTCCACTTCTGGAAACACCATATATTTT; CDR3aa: CASSSPGQSTSGNTIYF
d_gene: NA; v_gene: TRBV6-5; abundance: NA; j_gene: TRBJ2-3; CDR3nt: TGTGCCAGCAGCCAGACAGTCGCCGGGGATACGCAGTATTTT; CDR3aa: CASSQTVAGDTQYF
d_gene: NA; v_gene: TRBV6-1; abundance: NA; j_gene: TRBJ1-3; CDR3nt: TGTGCCAGCAGCCTCCTAGGGGGAAACACCATATATTTT; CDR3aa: CASSLLGGNTIYF
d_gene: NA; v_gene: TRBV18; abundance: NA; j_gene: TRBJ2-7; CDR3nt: TGTGCCAGCTCACCACCGAGTGCTACCGAGCAGTACTTC; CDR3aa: CASSPPSATEQYF
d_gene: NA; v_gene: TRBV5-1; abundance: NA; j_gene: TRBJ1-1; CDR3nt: TGCGCCAGCAGGAGACAGGTCGTGAACACTGAAGCTTTCTTT; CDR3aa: CASRRQVVNTEAFF
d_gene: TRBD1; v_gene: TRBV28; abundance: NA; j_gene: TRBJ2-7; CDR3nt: TGTGCCAGCAGTTTGTATATTAGGGACAGTGGTTCCTCTGAGCAGTACTTC; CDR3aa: CASSLYIRDSGSSEQYF
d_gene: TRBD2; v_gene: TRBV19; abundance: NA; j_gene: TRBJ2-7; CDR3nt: TGTGCCAGTAGTACCCCGGGGGGACGGGGCTACGAGCAGTACTTC; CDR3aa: CASSTPGGRGYEQYF
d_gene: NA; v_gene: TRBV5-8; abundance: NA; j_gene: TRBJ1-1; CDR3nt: TGTGCCAGCAGCGGGCTTAATCCGGGACGGATGAACACTGAAGCTTTCTTT; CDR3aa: CASSGLNPGRMNTEAFF
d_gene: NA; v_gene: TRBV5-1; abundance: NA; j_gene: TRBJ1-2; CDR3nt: TGCGCCAGCAGCTGGGGTGACTATGGCTACACCTTC; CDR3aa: CASSWGDYGYTF
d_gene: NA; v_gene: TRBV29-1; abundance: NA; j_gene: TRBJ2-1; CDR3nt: TGCAGCGTTTCCGCAGGGCAGGGTAGTGAGCAGTTCTTC; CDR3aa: CSVSAGQGSEQFF
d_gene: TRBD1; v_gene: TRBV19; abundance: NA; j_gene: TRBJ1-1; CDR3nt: TGTGCCAGTACCTGTTGGGACAGGCTATTATGTTCGAACACTGAAGCTTTCTTT; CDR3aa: CASTCWDRLLCSNTEAFF
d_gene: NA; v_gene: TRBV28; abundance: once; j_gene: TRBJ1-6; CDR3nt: TGTGCCAGCAGTTTAGATGTGAGCACAGGGAAGGGGGACCTCCACTTT; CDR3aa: CASSLDVSTGKGDLHF
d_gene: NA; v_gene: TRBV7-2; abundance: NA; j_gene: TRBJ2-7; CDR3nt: TGTGCCAGCAGCTTAGTAAGTTGGGACTCAGGGGAGCAGTACTTC; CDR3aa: CASSLVSWDSGEQYF
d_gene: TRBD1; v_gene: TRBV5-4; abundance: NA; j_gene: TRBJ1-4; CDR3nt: TGTGCCAGCAGTTTGGACAGGCTAAATGAAAAACTGTTTTTT; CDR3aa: CASSLDRLNEKLFF
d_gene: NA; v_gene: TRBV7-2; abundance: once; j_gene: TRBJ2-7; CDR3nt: TGTGCCAGCAGCTCGGCCATCGCCGGGAGCGAGCAGTACTTC; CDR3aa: CASSSAIAGSEQYF
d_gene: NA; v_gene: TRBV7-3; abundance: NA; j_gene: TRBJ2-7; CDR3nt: TGTGCCAGCAGCTTAGGCCAGGGAACAAACGAGCAGTACTTC; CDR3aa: CASSLGQGTNEQYF
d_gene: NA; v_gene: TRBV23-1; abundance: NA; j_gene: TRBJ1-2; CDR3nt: TGCGCCAGCACGGGCGCCGGCTACACCTTC; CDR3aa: CASTGAGYTF
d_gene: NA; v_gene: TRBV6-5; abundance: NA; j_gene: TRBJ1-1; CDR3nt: TGTGCCAGCAGTGCCACAGGGAAAGCTTTCTTT; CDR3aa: CASSATGKAFF
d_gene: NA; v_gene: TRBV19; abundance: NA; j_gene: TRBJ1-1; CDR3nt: TGTGCCAGTACCTCCCTAAAGGGGGGGCAGAACACTGAAGCTTTCTTT; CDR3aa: CASTSLKGGQNTEAFF
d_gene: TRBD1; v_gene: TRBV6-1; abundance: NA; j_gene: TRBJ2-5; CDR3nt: TGTGCCAGCAGTCCTCAGACAGGGGAAGAGACCCAGTACTTC; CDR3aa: CASSPQTGEETQYF
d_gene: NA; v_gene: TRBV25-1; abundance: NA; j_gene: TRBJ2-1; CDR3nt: TGTGCCAGCAGTGAAAGACAGTCCGGGACTGAGCAGTTCTTC; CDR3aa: CASSERQSGTEQFF
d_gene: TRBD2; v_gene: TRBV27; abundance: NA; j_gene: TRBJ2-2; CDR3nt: TGTGCCAGCAATAGCGGGCTGAACACCGGGGAGCTGTTTTTT; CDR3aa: CASNSGLNTGELFF
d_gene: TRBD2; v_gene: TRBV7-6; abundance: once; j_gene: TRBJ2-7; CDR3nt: TGTGCCAGCAGCTCAGGACTAGCGGGGGGTCTAAGCTCCTACGAGCAGTACTTC; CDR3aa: CASSSGLAGGLSSYEQYF
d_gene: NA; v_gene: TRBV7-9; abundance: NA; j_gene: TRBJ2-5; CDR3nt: TGTGCCAGCAGGTATGCCGGGACAAGACAAGAGACCCAGTACTTC; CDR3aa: CASRYAGTRQETQYF
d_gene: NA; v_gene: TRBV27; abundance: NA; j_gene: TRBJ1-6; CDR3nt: TGTGCCAGCGGCCAGGATATTTCACCCCTCCACTTT; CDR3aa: CASGQDISPLHF
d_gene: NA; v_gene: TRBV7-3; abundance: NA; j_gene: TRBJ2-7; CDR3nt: TGTGCCAGCAGCTCTACCCAAGGGGGTAAGCAGTACTTC; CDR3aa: CASSSTQGGKQYF
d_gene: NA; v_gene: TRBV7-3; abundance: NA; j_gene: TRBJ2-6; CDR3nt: TGTGCCAGCAGCTGGGGTGGGCAGGGCGCAACTGGGGCCAACGTCCTGACTTTC; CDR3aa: CASSWGGQGATGANVLTF
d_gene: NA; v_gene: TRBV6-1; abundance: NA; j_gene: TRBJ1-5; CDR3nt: TGTGCCAGCAGTGCGGACGTTCGCCAGCCCCAGCATTTT; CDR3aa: CASSADVRQPQHF
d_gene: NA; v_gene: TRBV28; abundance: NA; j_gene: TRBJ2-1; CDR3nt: TGTGCCGTCCAGGGAAGATATCATGACAATGAGCAGTTCTTC; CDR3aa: CAVQGRYHDNEQFF
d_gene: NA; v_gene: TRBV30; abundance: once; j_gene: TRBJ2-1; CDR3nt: TGTGCCTGGAGGGATGACAGGCGAAACTACAATGAGCAGTTCTTC; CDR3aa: CAWRDDRRNYNEQFF
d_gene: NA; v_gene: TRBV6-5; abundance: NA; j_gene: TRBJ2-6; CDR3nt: TGTGCCAGCAGAACACCCTCTGGGGCCAACGTCCTGACTTTC; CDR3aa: CASRTPSGANVLTF
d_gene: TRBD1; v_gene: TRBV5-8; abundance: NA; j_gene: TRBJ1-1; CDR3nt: TGTGCCAGCAGGCACGACAGGGCAGGCGGAACTGAAGCTTTCTTT; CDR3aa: CASRHDRAGGTEAFF
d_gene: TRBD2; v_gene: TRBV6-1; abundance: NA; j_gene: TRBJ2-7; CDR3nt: TGTGCCAGCCTAGCGGGGGACTCCTACGAGCAGTACTTC; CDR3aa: CASLAGDSYEQYF
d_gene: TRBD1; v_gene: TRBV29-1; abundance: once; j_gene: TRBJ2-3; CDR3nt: TGCAGCTTACGGGTAAAGGGGGCGCTTACAGATACGCAGTATTTT; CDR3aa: CSLRVKGALTDTQYF
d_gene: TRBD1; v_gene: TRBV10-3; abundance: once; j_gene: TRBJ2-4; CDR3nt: TGTGCCATCAGTGAAGGGGGCTTAGCCAAAAACATTCAGTACTTC; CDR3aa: CAISEGGLAKNIQYF
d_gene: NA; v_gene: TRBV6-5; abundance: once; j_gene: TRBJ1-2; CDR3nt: TGTGCCACATACGGACAGATCTATGGCTACACCTTC; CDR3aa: CATYGQIYGYTF
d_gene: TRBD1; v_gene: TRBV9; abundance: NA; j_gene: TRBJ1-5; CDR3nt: TGTGCCAGCAGCGACGGGGAGGGACAGGTGACACATTTT; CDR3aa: CASSDGEGQVTHF
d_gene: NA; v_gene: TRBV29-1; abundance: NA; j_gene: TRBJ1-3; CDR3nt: TGCAGCGTTGGTGACACCTCTGGAAACACCATATATTTT; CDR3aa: CSVGDTSGNTIYF
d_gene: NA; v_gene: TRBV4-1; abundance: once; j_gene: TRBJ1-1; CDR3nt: TGCGCCAGCAGCCGCGCAGAGAGTTTGAACACTGAAGCTTTCTTT; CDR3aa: CASSRAESLNTEAFF
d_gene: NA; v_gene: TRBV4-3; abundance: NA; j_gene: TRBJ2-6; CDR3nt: TGCGCCAGCAGCCAGGGACGGCTAGCCGGGGCCAACGTCCTGACTTTC; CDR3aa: CASSQGRLAGANVLTF
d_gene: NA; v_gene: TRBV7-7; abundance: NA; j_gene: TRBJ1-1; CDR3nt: TGTGCCAGCAGCGCCCAGGGGAACACTGAAGCTTTCTTT; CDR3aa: CASSAQGNTEAFF
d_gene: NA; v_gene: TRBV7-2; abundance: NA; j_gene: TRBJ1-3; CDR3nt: TGTGCCAGCAGCTCCGGACAGCCGGGAAACACCATATATTTT; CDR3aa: CASSSGQPGNTIYF
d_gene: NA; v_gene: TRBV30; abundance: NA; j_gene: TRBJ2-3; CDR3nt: TGTGCCTGGAGCCTCGCAGATACGCAGTATTTT; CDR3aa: CAWSLADTQYF
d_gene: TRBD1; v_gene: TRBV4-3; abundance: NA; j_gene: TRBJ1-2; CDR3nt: TGCGCCAGCAGCCAAATTGCGGGACAGGGTTTTTATGGCTACACCTTC; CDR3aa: CASSQIAGQGFYGYTF
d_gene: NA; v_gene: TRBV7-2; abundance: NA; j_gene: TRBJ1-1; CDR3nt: TGTGCCAGCAGCTCCAGGGTTAACACTGAAGCTTTCTTT; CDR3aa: CASSSRVNTEAFF
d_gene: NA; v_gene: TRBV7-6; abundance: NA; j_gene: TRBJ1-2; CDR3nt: TGTGCCAGCAGCTTAGCAGGGGAGGGACATGGCTACACCTTC; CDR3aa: CASSLAGEGHGYTF
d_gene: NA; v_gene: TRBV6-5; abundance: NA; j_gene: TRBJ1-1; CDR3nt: TGTGCCAGCAGTTACCTAGGACCTAACACTGAAGCTTTCTTT; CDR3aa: CASSYLGPNTEAFF
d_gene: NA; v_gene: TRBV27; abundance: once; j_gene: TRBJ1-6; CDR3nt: TGTGCCAGCAGAGGGACTTGGAATTCACCCCTCCACTTT; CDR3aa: CASRGTWNSPLHF
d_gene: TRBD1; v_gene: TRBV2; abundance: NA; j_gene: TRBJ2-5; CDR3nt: TGTGCCAGCAGTGGATTGGGACAGCCCCAAGAGACCCAGTACTTC; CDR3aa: CASSGLGQPQETQYF
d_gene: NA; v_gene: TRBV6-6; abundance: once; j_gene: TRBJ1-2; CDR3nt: TGTGCCAGCAGTCCGACGGGGACGGGCTATGGCTACACCTTC; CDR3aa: CASSPTGTGYGYTF
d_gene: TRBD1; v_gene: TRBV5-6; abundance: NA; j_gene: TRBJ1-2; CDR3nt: TGTGCCAGCAGCTGGGGCAGGGGGCAAGGCTACACCTTC; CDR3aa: CASSWGRGQGYTF